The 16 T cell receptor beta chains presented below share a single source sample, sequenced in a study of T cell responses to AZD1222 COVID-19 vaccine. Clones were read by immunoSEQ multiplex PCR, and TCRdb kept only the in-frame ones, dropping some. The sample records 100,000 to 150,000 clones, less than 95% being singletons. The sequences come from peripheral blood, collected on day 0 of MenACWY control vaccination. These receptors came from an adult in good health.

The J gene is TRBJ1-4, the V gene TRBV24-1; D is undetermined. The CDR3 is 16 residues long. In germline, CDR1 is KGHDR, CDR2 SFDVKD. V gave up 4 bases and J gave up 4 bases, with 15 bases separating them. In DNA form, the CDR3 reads TGTGCCACCAGTGAAGCGCGGGCGTCGGGTAATGAAAAACTGTTTTTT. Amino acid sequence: CATSEARASGNEKLFF.

Here the CDR3 reads CASSQTPTGSGETQYF. CDR3 coding DNA: TGCGCCAGCAGCCAAACCCCGACAGGGTCGGGAGAGACCCAGTACTTC. The chain recombines TRBV4-3 with TRBJ2-5; 7 bases agree with TRBD1. The V gene end was trimmed by 2 bases and the J gene end by 4 bases; junction bases not matched to a gene: 10. The CDR3 spans 16 residues. Germline values: CDR1 LGHNA, CDR2 YSLEER.

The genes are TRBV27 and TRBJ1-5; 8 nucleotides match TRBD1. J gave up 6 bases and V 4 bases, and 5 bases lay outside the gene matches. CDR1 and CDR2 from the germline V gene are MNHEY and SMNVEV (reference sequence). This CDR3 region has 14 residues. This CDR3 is CASSSRGLGQPQHF. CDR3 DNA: TGTGCCAGCAGTTCCAGGGGGCTCGGTCAGCCCCAGCATTTT.

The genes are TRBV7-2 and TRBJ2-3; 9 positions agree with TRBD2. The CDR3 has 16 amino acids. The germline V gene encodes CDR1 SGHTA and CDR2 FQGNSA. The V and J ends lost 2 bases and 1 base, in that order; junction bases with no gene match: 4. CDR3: CASSLRVAGGTDTQYF. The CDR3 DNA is TGTGCCAGCAGCTTAAGAGTAGCGGGGGGCACAGATACGCAGTATTTT.

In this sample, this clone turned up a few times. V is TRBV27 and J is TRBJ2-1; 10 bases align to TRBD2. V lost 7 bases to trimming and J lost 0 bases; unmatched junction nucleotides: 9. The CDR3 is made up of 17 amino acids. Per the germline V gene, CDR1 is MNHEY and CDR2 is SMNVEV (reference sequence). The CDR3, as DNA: TGTGCCAGCAAACCTAGCGGGGGACTTTACTCCTACAATGAGCAGTTCTTC. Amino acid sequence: CASKPSGGLYSYNEQFF.

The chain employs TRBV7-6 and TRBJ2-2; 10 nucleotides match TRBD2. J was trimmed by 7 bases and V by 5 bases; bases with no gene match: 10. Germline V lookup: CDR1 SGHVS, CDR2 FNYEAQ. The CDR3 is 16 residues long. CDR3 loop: CASSSPSGGPRGELFF. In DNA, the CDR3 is TGTGCCAGCAGCAGTCCTAGCGGGGGCCCGCGCGGGGAGCTGTTTTTT.

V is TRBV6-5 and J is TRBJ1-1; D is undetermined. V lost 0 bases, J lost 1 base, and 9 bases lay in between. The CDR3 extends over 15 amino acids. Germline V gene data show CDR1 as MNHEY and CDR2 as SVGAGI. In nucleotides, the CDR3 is TGTGCCAGCAGTTACTCTCCAGCCTCGAACACTGAAGCTTTCTTT. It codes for CASSYSPASNTEAFF.

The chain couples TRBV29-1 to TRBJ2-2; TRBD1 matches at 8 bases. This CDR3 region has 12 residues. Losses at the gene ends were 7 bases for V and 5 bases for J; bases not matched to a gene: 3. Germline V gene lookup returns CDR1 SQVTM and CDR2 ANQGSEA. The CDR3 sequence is CSAQGATGELFF. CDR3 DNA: TGCAGCGCCCAGGGGGCGACCGGGGAGCTGTTTTTT.

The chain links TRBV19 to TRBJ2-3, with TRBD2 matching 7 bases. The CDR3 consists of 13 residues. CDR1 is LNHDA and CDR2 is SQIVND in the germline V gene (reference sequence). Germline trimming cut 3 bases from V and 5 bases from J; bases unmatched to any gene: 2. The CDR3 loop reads CASSMGRGDTQYF. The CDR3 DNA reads TGTGCCAGTAGTATGGGGAGGGGAGATACGCAGTATTTT.

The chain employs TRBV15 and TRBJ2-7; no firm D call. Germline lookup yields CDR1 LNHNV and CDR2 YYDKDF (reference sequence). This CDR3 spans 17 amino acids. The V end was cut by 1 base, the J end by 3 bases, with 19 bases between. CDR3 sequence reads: CATSRGSKRDWHYEQYF. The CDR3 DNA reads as TGTGCCACCAGCAGAGGTTCCAAACGAGACTGGCACTACGAGCAGTACTTC.

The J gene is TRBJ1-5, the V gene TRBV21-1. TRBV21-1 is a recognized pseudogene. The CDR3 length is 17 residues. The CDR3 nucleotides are TGTGCCAGCAGCAAACCAATTAATCTGGTACGGAATCAGCCCCAGCATTTT. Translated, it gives CASSKPINLVRNQPQHF.

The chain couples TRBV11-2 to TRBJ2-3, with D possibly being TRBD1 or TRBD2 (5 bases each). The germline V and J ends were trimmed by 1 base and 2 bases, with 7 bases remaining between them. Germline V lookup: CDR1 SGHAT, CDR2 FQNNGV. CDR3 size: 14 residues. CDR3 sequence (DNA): TGTGCCAGCAGCTTAGTTGGGACCACAGATACGCAGTATTTT. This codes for CASSLVGTTDTQYF.

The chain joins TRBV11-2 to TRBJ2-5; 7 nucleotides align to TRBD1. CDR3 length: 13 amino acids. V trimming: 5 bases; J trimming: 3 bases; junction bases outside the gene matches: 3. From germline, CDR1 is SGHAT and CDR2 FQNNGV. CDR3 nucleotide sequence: TGTGCCAGCAGCCGTACAGGGGAAGAGACCCAGTACTTC. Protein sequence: CASSRTGEETQYF.

The DNA for the CDR3 is TGTGCCAGCAGGGAGTACGAAATGGAGCAGTATTTT. This codes for CASREYEMEQYF. The rearrangement joins TRBV2 to TRBJ2-3; D is unclear. V shed 6 bases and J shed 11 bases, with 15 bases lying between them. Germline CDR1 SNHLY, CDR2 FYNNEI. This CDR3 is 12 amino acids long.

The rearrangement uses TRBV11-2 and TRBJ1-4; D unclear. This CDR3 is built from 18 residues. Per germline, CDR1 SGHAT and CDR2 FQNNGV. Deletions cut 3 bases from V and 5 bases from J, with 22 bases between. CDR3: CASSFASEGRKMNEKLFF. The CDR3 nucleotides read TGTGCCAGCAGCTTCGCCTCTGAAGGACGGAAAATGAATGAAAAACTGTTTTTT.

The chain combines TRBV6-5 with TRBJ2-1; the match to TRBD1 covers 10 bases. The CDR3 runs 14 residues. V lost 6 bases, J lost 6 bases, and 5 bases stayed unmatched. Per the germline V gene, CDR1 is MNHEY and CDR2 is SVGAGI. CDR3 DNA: TGTGCCAGCAGGTGGGGACAGGGGTTCAATGAGCAGTTCTTC. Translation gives CASRWGQGFNEQFF.